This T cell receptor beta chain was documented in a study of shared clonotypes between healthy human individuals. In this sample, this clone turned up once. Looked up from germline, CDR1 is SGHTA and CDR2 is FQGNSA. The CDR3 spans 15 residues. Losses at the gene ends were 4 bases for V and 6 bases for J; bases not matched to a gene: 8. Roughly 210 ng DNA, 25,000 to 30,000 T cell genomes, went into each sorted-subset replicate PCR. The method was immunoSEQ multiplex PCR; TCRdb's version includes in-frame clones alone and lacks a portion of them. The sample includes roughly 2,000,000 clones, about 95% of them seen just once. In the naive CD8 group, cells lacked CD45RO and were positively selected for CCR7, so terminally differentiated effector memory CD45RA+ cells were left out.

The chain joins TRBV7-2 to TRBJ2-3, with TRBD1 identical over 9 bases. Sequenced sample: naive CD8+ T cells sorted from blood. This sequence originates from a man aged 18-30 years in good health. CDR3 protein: CASSSGQGYPDTQYF. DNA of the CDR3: TGTGCCAGCAGCTCAGGACAGGGGTACCCGGATACGCAGTATTTT.